This T cell receptor beta chain was identified during a study of T cell responses to AZD1222 COVID-19 vaccine. CDR3 size: 14 residues. Germline-derived CDR1 and CDR2 are LGHNA and YSLEER. Trimming removed 0 bases from V and 4 bases from J, with 9 bases in between. Assay used: immunoSEQ multiplex PCR; TCRdb lists only in-frame clones, some missing. The sample records over 150,000 clones, approximately 90% being singletons. The rearrangement links TRBV4-3 to TRBJ1-1; D gene ambiguous. This receptor was taken from an adult in good health. Sample: peripheral blood, taken on day 0 of AZD1222 vaccination. CDR3 residues: CASSQDLGGTEAFF. For the CDR3, the DNA is TGCGCCAGCAGCCAAGACCTGGGAGGCACTGAAGCTTTCTTT.